The entry below describes one T cell receptor (beta chain). The antigen remains undetermined. CDR1 is SGDLS and CDR2 is YYNGEE in the germline V gene. Trimming took off 7 bases at V and 5 bases at J, with 10 bases between the two ends. The CDR3 runs to 12 residues. PCR or immunohistochemistry showed mismatch repair deficiency in every enrolled patient. TCRs were sequenced from a few patients responding to pembrolizumab. The data derive from a study of PD-1 blockade in mismatch repair-deficient tumors. Across the study: Patients had about eleven mismatch repair-deficient cancer types and were previously treated and progressing.

Study observations and caveats: Tumor-resident clones, often absent from pretreatment blood, expanded after pembrolizumab and then contracted.

This table comes from immunoSEQ multiplex PCR, and its TCRdb copy is limited to in-frame clones, with some not included. Counted here are tens of thousands of clones, approximately 81% occurring once; the ten biggest clones make up less than 6%. V is TRBV9 and J is TRBJ2-1; D remains ambiguous. This receptor was obtained from an adult with mismatch repair-deficient cancer. This material consisted of peripheral blood, taken 44 weeks after starting pembrolizumab. The CDR3 reads CASGPINNEQFF. The CDR3 nucleotides are TGTGCCAGCGGCCCGATTAACAATGAGCAGTTCTTC. The full variable domain, in which reference TRBV9 and TRBJ2-1 provide the parts outside the CDR3, is DSGVTQTPKHLITATGQRVTLRCSPRSGDLSVYWYQQSLDQGLQFLIQYYNGEERAKGNILERFSAQQFPDLHSELNLSSLELGDSALYFCASGPINNEQFFGPGTRLTVL.